This T cell receptor beta chain was recovered during a study of OX40 agonist ivuxolimab in advanced cancers. Regarding the complete study: Ivuxolimab was a fully human IgG2 agonistic monoclonal antibody targeting the costimulatory receptor OX40 (CD134). Patients were allowed to have had prior anti-PD-1, anti-PD-L1 or anti-CTLA-4 therapy, and approximately 43% of the dose-escalation patients had previously received checkpoint inhibitors. The dose-escalation cohort was about 87% male with a mean age of approximately 60 years, ranging from 23 to 79. Intravenous ivuxolimab was administered to patients every 2 weeks at six dose levels: 0.01, 0.1, 0.3, 1.5, 3 and 10 mg/kg. The paper reports the monotherapy dose-escalation portion (N of about 54 patients) of the phase I ivuxolimab trial. The purpose of peripheral TCRbeta sequencing was to test whether ivuxolimab changed TCR sequence diversity and led to clonal T-cell expansion. Of the roughly 52 patients in dose escalation, about 19 had hepatocellular carcinoma, roughly 15 had melanoma, 9 had renal cell carcinoma and 9 had head and neck cancer. Partial responses occurred in three dose-escalation patients, of whom one had hepatocellular carcinoma and two had cutaneous melanoma. Results and caveats for the whole study, not just this receptor: After ivuxolimab, expanded clones were on average more numerous among CD8+ T cells than among CD4+ T cells. Clonal expansion of both CD4+ and CD8+ blood T cells was observed from baseline to week 6 at doses 0.1 to 3.0 mg/kg. The antigen specificity of the clonally expanded peripheral T cells was not determined. Low levels of normalized T-cell clonal expansion were also seen in some nonresponding patients. In the 0.1-3.0 mg/kg groups, partial responders were among the patients with the lowest normalized peripheral clonal expansion, particularly in CD8+ T cells.

The trial excluded patients who had a history of autoimmune disease or who were on systemic immunosuppression. Peripheral blood for TCR sequencing was drawn from every dose cohort at baseline, at cycle 4 day 1 and at cycle 7 day 1. Samples came from an open-label, multicenter, first-in-human phase I dose-escalation trial of ivuxolimab. Adults with locally advanced or metastatic melanoma, renal cell carcinoma, hepatocellular carcinoma or head and neck squamous cell carcinoma were enrolled in the trial. Before TCR sequencing, CD4+ T cells and CD8+ T cells were sorted from peripheral blood as separate populations. As regards this clone: This clone's antigen is unknown. Nothing much larger sits one base from this clone, and base qualities are not available.

Genomic DNA was isolated from the sorted cells so that the TCRbeta CDR3 region could be sequenced. The immunoSEQ Assay was used for sequencing of TCRbeta CDR3 regions. TCRdb took over this immuneACCESS table, retaining in-frame rearrangements with V and J assigned. Such tables are incomplete; in checked studies, under half of the missing clones stem from an unresolved V gene, and the remainder is unexplained. This sample has 55,000 to 70,000 clones in its table, and roughly 81% of those were observed once. In total, the top ten clones hold about 4.7% of the sample. This sequence was found in an adult with an advanced solid tumor such as melanoma, head and neck, liver or kidney cancer. The sequences come from CD4+ or CD8+ T cells sorted from blood, collected in a trial of the OX40 agonist ivuxolimab.

The nucleotides are TGTGCCAGCAGCTTAGCGCCAGCGGGGCGCGGCGGGGAGCTGTTTTTT. Its product reads: CASSLAPAGRGGELFF. The chain is made from TRBV7-2 and TRBJ2-2; 7 central bases correspond to TRBD2. Via the germline V gene, CDR1 is SGHTA and CDR2 FQGNSA. The junction shows trimming of 0 bases on V and 7 bases on J, and the gene matches do not reach 8 bases of it. There are 16 amino acids in the CDR3, from cysteine to phenylalanine inclusive. The CDR3 DNA has 48 bases and is translated from base 1.